This T cell receptor (beta chain) emerged from a study of T cell changes during pregnancy in multiple sclerosis. V shed 2 bases, J shed 7 bases, and the junction held 7 bases outside the gene matches. The CDR3 sequence is 15 residues long. Germline V gene sequence: CDR1 KGHSH, CDR2 LQKENI. The method was immunoSEQ multiplex PCR; TCRdb's version includes in-frame clones alone and lacks a portion of them. The sample holds roughly 39,000 clones; about nine tenths are singletons and the top ten take about 12%. The origin of this receptor is a female donor with multiple sclerosis, enrolled in a pregnancy study. The chain uses TRBV18 and TRBJ1-2, with 10 bases that match TRBD1. The sequences come from CD8+ T cells from peripheral blood mononuclear cells, collected after pregnancy. CDR3 nucleotide sequence: TGTGCCAGCTCACCATCCGGACAGGGGGATACTGGCTACACCTTC. It codes for CASSPSGQGDTGYTF.